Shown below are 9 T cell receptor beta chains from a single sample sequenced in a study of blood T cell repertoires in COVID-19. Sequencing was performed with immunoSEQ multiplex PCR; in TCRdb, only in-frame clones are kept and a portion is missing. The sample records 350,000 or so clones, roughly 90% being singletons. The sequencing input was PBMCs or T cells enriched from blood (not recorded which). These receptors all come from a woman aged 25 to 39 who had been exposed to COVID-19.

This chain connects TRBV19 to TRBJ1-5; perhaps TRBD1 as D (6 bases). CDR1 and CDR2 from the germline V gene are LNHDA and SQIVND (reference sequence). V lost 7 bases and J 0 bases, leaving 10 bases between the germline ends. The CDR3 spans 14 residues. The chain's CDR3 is CASTEQGSNQPQHF. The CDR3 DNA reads TGTGCCAGTACCGAACAGGGTAGCAATCAGCCCCAGCATTTT.

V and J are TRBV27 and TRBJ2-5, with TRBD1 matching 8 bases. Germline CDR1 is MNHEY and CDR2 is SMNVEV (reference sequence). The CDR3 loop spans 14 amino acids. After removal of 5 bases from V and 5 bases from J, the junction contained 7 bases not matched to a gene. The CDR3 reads CASSLDRGRETQYF. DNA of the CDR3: TGTGCCAGCAGTCTAGACAGGGGTCGGGAGACCCAGTACTTC.

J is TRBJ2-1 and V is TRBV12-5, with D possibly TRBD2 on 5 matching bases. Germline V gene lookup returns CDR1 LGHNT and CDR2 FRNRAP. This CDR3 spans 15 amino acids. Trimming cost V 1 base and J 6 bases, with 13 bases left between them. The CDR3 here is CASGLGTRKSNEQFF. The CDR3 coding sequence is TGTGCTAGTGGTTTGGGTACTAGGAAGAGCAATGAGCAGTTCTTC.

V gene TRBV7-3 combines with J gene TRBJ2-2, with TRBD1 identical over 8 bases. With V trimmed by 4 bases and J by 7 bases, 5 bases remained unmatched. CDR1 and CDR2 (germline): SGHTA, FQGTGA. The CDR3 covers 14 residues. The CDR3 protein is CASSYGQGGGELFF. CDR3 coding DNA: TGTGCCAGCAGCTACGGACAGGGAGGCGGGGAGCTGTTTTTT.

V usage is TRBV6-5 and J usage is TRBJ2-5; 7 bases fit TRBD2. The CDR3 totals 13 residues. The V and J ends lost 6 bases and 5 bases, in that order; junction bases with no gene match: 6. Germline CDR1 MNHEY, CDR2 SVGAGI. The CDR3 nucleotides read TGTGCCAGCAGGGGGACTAATCTGGAGACCCAGTACTTC. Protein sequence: CASRGTNLETQYF.

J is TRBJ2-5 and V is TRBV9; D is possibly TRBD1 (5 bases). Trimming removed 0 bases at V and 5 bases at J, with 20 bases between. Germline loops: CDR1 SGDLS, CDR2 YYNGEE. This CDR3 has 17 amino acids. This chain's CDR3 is CASSVDGPGGAVETQYF. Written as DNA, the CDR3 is TGTGCCAGCAGCGTAGACGGCCCCGGTGGGGCGGTGGAGACCCAGTACTTC.

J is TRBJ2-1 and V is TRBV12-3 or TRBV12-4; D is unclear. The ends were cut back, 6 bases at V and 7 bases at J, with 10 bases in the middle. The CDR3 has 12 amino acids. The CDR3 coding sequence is TGTGCCAGCAGCCCAGACTGGAATGAGCAGTTCTTC. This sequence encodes CASSPDWNEQFF.

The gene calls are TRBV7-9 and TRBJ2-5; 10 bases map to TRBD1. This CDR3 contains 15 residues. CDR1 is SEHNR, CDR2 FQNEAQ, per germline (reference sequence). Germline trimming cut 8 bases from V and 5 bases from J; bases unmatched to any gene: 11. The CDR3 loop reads CASGAGTGVSETQYF. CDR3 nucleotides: TGTGCCAGCGGGGCCGGGACAGGGGTTTCGGAGACCCAGTACTTC.

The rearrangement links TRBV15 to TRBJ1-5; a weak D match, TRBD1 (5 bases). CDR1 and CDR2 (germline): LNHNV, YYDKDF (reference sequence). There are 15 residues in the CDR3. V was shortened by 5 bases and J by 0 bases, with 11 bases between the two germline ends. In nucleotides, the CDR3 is TGTGCCACCAGCCAAAGGGGAATTAGCAATCAGCCCCAGCATTTT. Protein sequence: CATSQRGISNQPQHF.